Each of the 12 T cell receptor beta chains below was sequenced from the same sample in a study of regulatory T cells in long-lasting Graves disease. The sample's time point: newly diagnosed GD, antithyroid drugs for less than 3 months. The TCR library was made from RNA extracted from PBMCs. Building of the TCR beta libraries involved iRepertoire HTBI primers and Arm-PCR of CDR3 regions. TCRdb re-analysed the multiplex PCR reads in MiXCR, keeping a single row per CDR3 protein. The top ten hold about a sixth of the sample, which has about 450,000 distinct CDR3 sequences, approximately 15% seen once. These sequences were also reported in another study, on T cells in Graves' hyperthyroidism and ophthalmopathy.

Specimen: peripheral blood mononuclear cells (PBMCs), collected at new diagnosis, from a patient treated with antithyroid drugs. Receptors originate from a woman aged 50 to 60 with Graves disease.

This clonotype was detected only a few times. The chain joins TRBV14 to TRBJ2-3; D gene ambiguous. Germline V gives CDR1 SGHDN, CDR2 FVKESK. Trimming took off 2 bases at V and 0 bases at J, with 12 bases between the two ends. The CDR3 contains 16 residues. CDR3 region: CASSQFTGSSTDTQYF. CDR3 coding DNA: TGTGCCAGCAGCCAATTTACTGGATCTAGCACAGATACGCAGTATTTT.

This clonotype has more than one count but fewer than ten. This rearrangement joins TRBV20-1 to TRBJ1-6; D is unresolved. CDR1 is DFQATT, CDR2 SNEGSKA, per germline (reference sequence). The CDR3 contains 13 residues. Trimming left V 4 bases short and J 5 bases short, with 9 bases between. In DNA form, the CDR3 reads TGCAGTGCTAAAGGGCAGAATAATTCACCCCTCCACTTT. Protein sequence: CSAKGQNNSPLHF.

This chain connects TRBV4-1 to TRBJ1-2; the match to TRBD1 covers 8 bases. With V trimmed by 10 bases and J by 3 bases, 10 bases remained unmatched. This CDR3 has 14 amino acids. From germline, CDR1 is MGHRA and CDR2 YSYEKL. This chain's CDR3 is CATSSGQEYYGYTF. The CDR3 DNA sequence: TGCGCCACGTCTTCGGGACAGGAGTACTATGGCTACACCTTC.

This clonotype was seen repeatedly, ten times or more. The chain carries TRBV20-1 and TRBJ2-7, with 13 bases aligning to TRBD2. This CDR3 is 13 amino acids long. V lost 6 bases and J lost 4; bases outside the gene matches: 3. Germline CDR1 DFQATT, CDR2 SNEGSKA (reference sequence). The CDR3 is CSARTSGSYEQYF. The CDR3 region has the DNA TGCAGTGCAAGGACTAGCGGGAGTTACGAGCAGTACTTC.

This chain joins TRBV6-1 and TRBJ2-7; 7 bases fit TRBD1. The V gene end was trimmed by 6 bases and the J gene end by 4 bases; junction bases not matched to a gene: 6. The CDR3 length is 13 residues. CDR1 is MNHNS, CDR2 SASEGT, per germline. CDR3 amino acids: CASSATGVYEQYF. The CDR3 bases are TGTGCCAGCAGCGCTACAGGGGTTTACGAGCAGTACTTC.

This clonotype was picked up one time. V usage is TRBV19 and J usage is TRBJ2-7, with 10 bases aligning to TRBD1. The CDR3 has 15 residues. Unmatched junction bases numbered 12, after V lost 10 bases and J lost 3 bases. Per the germline V gene, CDR1 is LNHDA and CDR2 is SQIVND (reference sequence). The DNA for the CDR3 is TGTGCCACCTCCCATTTGGACAGGGGGAACTACGAGCAGTACTTC. Translated, it gives CATSHLDRGNYEQYF.

The sample holds many counts of this clonotype. The chain links TRBV5-1 to TRBJ2-1, with TRBD1 matching over 8 bases. The CDR3 loop spans 15 amino acids. Germline values: CDR1 SGHRS, CDR2 YFSETQ. Germline trimming cut 4 bases from V and 0 bases from J; bases unmatched to any gene: 3. The CDR3 DNA follows: TGCGCCAGCAGCGCTCAGGGGGCCTCCTACAATGAGCAGTTCTTC. Amino acids: CASSAQGASYNEQFF.

In its sample, this clonotype was seen once. This may be a read error: a much more frequent sequence differs by one nucleotide. The CDR3 DNA reads as TGCGCCAGCAGCGAGGACAGCCGATATCAGCCCCAGCGTTTT. It encodes CASSEDSRYQPQRF. The genes are TRBV5-1 and TRBJ1-5; D is perhaps TRBD1 (6 bases). There are 14 residues in the CDR3. Germline V gene data show CDR1 as SGHRS and CDR2 as YFSETQ. The full variable domain, its missing parts supplied by reference TRBV5-1 and TRBJ1-5, is KAGVTQTPRYLIKTRGQQVTLSCSPISGHRSVSWYQQTPGQGLQFLFEYFSETQRNKGNFPGRFSGRQFSNSRSEMNVSTLELGDSALYLCASSEDSRYQPQRFGDGTRLSIL.

This clonotype has more than one count but fewer than ten. V is TRBV3-1 and J is TRBJ1-3; no definite D call. CDR3 length: 18 amino acids. From germline, CDR1 is LGHDT and CDR2 YNNKEL (reference sequence). Trimming shortened V by 0 bases and J by 4 bases, and 19 bases separated the two germline ends. The CDR3 sequence: CASSQDRGPGPRGNTIYF. CDR3 DNA: TGTGCCAGCAGCCAAGATCGGGGTCCAGGACCGCGAGGAAACACCATATATTTT.

This clonotype has ten or more counts. The V call is TRBV6-1, the J call TRBJ1-5, with a tentative D call TRBD1 (6 bases). Germline loops: CDR1 MNHNS, CDR2 SASEGT. The CDR3 sequence is 12 residues long. The V gene lost 7 bases and the J gene lost 5 bases, with 9 bases spanning the gap. CDR3 bases: TGTGCCAGCAAAGCAGGGGATCAGCCCCAGCATTTT. Its translation is CASKAGDQPQHF.

This clonotype was seen repeatedly, ten times or more. Relative to the germline gene, one junction end is altered; a read error may explain this. The chain links TRBV5-1 to TRBJ2-1; 7 nucleotides line up with TRBD1. Germline CDR1 SGHRS, CDR2 YFSETQ. The CDR3 totals 13 residues. Here the CDR3 reads CASSIGTDWPWVF. The CDR3 region has the DNA TGCGCCAGCAGCATAGGGACAGACTGGCCTTGGGTCTTC.

The table lists this clonotype with many counts. The rearrangement uses TRBV11-2 and TRBJ2-7, with 11 positions matching TRBD1. The V gene end was trimmed by 5 bases and the J gene end by 0 bases; junction bases not matched to a gene: 15. The CDR3 is made up of 19 amino acids. CDR1 is SGHAT and CDR2 is FQNNGV in the germline V gene. The CDR3 nucleotides read TGTGCCAGCAGCGTGACCGGGACAGGGGGAAACGAAAGCTCCTACGAGCAGTACTTC. This gives the protein CASSVTGTGGNESSYEQYF.